The clone carrying this T cell receptor beta chain was observed once. This sample was taken from a study of blood T cell repertoires in COVID-19. Across the whole study: Sources were T cells, B-cell-depleted T cells, or PBMCs; the material itself was cDNA or gDNA.

Clones were sequenced by immunoSEQ multiplex PCR, and TCRdb holds only the in-frame ones, with some missing. The sample lists hundreds of thousands of clones, approximately 88% occurring once. Recruits, aged about 18 to 89 years, lived in 24 US areas. Two negative PCRs, clearance, or symptom resolution characterized the recovered Cohort 3 donors. Sequencing used PBMCs or T cells enriched from blood (not recorded which). This clonotype originated in a woman aged 25 to 45 who had recovered from COVID-19.

CDR3 sequence (DNA): TGCGCCAGCAGCCAGAGTACCGGACAGGGCTCCCTCGGCTATGGCTACACCTTC. This sequence encodes CASSQSTGQGSLGYGYTF. The chain has TRBV4-3 and TRBJ1-2, with 8 bases lining up with TRBD1. The germline V gene encodes CDR1 LGHNA and CDR2 YSLEER. Unmatched junction bases numbered 16, after V lost 3 bases and J lost 4 bases. This CDR3 has 18 residues.